What follows describes a single TCR beta chain. Its antigen is unknown. Method: immunoSEQ multiplex PCR; TCRdb's copy keeps in-frame clones and lacks some. The table lists about 25,000 clones, about 80% of them singletons. The sample belongs to a study of OX40 agonist ivuxolimab in advanced cancers. Whole-study results and caveats: Near-lowest levels of clonal expansion characterized partial responders at 0.1-3.0 mg/kg. Blood T cells, both CD4+ and CD8+, expanded clonally by week 6 at 0.1 to 3.0 mg/kg. CD4+ T cells averaged fewer expanded clones than CD8+ T cells. Which antigen the expanded peripheral T cells recognized is unknown.

The CDR3 consists of 13 residues. V was pared by 5 bases and J by 7 bases, with 12 bases between. CDR1 is SGHVS, CDR2 FNYEAQ, per germline. This TCR derives from an adult with an advanced solid tumor such as melanoma, head and neck, liver or kidney cancer. Specimen: CD4+ or CD8+ T cells sorted from blood, collected in a trial of the OX40 agonist ivuxolimab. The rearrangement uses TRBV7-6 and TRBJ2-1; weak D call: TRBD1 (5 bases). The CDR3 spells CASSLGEGNEQFF. The CDR3 DNA follows: TGTGCCAGCAGCCTAGGGGAAGGAAATGAGCAGTTCTTC.